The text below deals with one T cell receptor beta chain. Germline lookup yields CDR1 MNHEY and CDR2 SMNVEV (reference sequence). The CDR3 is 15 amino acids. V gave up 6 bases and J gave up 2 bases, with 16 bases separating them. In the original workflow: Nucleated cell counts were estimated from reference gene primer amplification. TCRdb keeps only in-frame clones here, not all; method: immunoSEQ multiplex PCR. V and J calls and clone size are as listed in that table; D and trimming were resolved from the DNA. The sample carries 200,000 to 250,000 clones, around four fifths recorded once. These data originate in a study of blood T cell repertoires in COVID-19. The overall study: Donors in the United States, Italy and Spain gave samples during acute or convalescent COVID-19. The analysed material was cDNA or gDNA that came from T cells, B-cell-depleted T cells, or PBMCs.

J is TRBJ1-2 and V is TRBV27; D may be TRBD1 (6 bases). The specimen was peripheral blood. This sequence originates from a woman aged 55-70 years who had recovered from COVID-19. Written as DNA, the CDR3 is TGTGCCAGCAGCCTTTCCTTCGGACAGAACTATGGCTACACCTTC. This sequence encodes CASSLSFGQNYGYTF.